This TCR beta chain was found in a study of T cell changes during pregnancy in multiple sclerosis. Measured with immunoSEQ multiplex PCR; TCRdb has only the in-frame clones, and not every one. This table has roughly 45,000 clones, more than 85% appearing once. With 3 bases removed from V and 6 bases from J, the gap between germline ends came to 14 bases. This CDR3 comprises 14 residues. Germline CDR1 is SEHNR and CDR2 is FQNEAQ (reference sequence). The TCR comes from a female donor with multiple sclerosis, enrolled in a pregnancy study. The V call is TRBV7-9, the J call TRBJ1-2; D is unclear. The specimen was CD8+ T cells from peripheral blood mononuclear cells, collected after pregnancy. CDR3 loop: CASSFPREVNGYTF. The CDR3 DNA reads as TGTGCCAGCAGCTTCCCCCGGGAGGTAAATGGCTACACCTTC.